These 9 T cell receptor beta chains were all obtained from the same sample, sequenced in a study of human T cells and chemical hapten exposure. Time point meaning: pre-sensitization, week 0. Documented treatment: therapeutic diphenylcyclopropenone sensitization with weekly scalp DPC. One entry per CDR3 protein, called by TCRdb with MiXCR from the RACE reads. The sample has around 110,000 distinct CDR3 sequences, more than 10% seen once. The starting material was whole blood, obtained in connection with sensitization to the hapten diphenylcyclopropenone (DPC). The receptors come from a woman aged 45-60 years with alopecia areata. Some clones in this sample may be carry-over from other donors' samples.

The CDR3, as DNA: TGTGCCAGCAGCTTAGATTATGGCAGCCGAGAAGCTTTCTTT. Protein: CASSLDYGSREAFF. The rearrangement joins TRBV11-3 to TRBJ1-1; the D is unclear. Germline values: CDR1 SGHNT, CDR2 YENEEA. The V and J ends lost 0 bases and 8 bases respectively, with 13 bases between them. The CDR3 is 14 amino acids.

This clonotype was seen only a few times. This sequence joins TRBV5-1 and TRBJ2-1; D is uncertain. Germline loops: CDR1 SGHRS, CDR2 YFSETQ. With 0 bases removed from V and 3 bases from J, the gap between germline ends came to 10 bases. This CDR3 has 15 residues. This CDR3 is CASSLESEIYNEQFF. The CDR3 nucleotides are TGCGCCAGCAGCTTGGAGAGCGAAATCTACAATGAGCAGTTCTTC.

The gene calls are TRBV18 and TRBJ1-1, with D possibly being TRBD1 (6 bases). CDR1 KGHSH and CDR2 LQKENI come from the germline V gene. Trimming shortened V by 3 bases and J by 5 bases, and 13 bases separated the two germline ends. The CDR3 consists of 14 residues. The CDR3 DNA sequence: TGTGCCAGCTCACCCTTGGACAGAAAGACTGAAGCTTTCTTT. It yields the protein CASSPLDRKTEAFF.

In this sample, this clonotype turned up a few times. J is TRBJ2-6 and V is TRBV5-1; D is unresolved. V was clipped by 1 base and J by 4 bases, with 9 bases between them. The CDR3 runs to 15 residues. CDR1 and CDR2 from the germline V gene are SGHRS and YFSETQ. In DNA form, the CDR3 reads TGCGCCAGCAGCTTGCAAGTGTCGGGGGCCAACGTCCTGACTTTC. The encoded protein is CASSLQVSGANVLTF.

This clonotype was seen more than once but under ten times. The chain uses TRBV28 and TRBJ1-1; D unresolved. Trimming took 4 bases from V and 5 from J, leaving 11 bases between them. The CDR3 loop spans 13 amino acids. CDR1 and CDR2 from the germline V gene are MDHEN and SYDVKM. CDR3 loop: CASSSTFRTEAFF. CDR3 nucleotide sequence: TGTGCCAGCAGTTCTACTTTCCGGACTGAAGCTTTCTTT.

The chain carries TRBV7-9 and TRBJ1-1; maybe TRBD1 (6 bases). The CDR3 spans 16 residues. V was pared by 4 bases and J by 2 bases, with 17 bases between. Germline CDR1 is SEHNR and CDR2 is FQNEAQ (reference sequence). The CDR3 loop reads CASSWGGGSLNTEAFF. The CDR3 coding sequence is TGTGCCAGCAGCTGGGGAGGGGGGTCCCTTAACACTGAAGCTTTCTTT.

This clonotype came up many times. The rearrangement uses TRBV6-5 and TRBJ1-1, with no clear D. Germline V gives CDR1 MNHEY, CDR2 SVGAGI. Trimming pared 4 bases from V and 6 bases from J, leaving 12 bases between. The CDR3 extends over 13 amino acids. CDR3 protein: CASSSHSGAEAFF. In DNA form, the CDR3 reads TGTGCCAGCAGTTCTCACAGCGGGGCTGAAGCTTTCTTT.

The V gene is TRBV6-6, the J gene TRBJ2-7, with D possibly matching TRBD1 (6 bases). CDR1 and CDR2 from the germline V gene are MNHNY and SVGAGI (reference sequence). V was shortened by 2 bases and J by 0 bases, with 8 bases between the two germline ends. The CDR3 has 14 residues. The CDR3 DNA sequence: TGTGCCAGCAGTTACCCGGACAGCTCCTACGAGCAGTACTTC. Protein: CASSYPDSSYEQYF.

A few counts support this clonotype. The J gene is TRBJ2-4, the V gene TRBV7-2, with TRBD1 matching 8 bases. Germline V gene sequence: CDR1 SGHTA, CDR2 FQGNSA. V was pared by 4 bases and J by 6 bases, with 8 bases of the junction left unmatched. CDR3 length: 15 amino acids. The CDR3 sequence is CASSSPDRAGNIQYF. CDR3 nucleotides: TGTGCCAGCAGCTCGCCGGACAGGGCAGGAAACATTCAGTACTTC.